The subject of this entry is one TCR beta chain. Its antigen remains unidentified. These data belong to a study of long-term antiretroviral therapy in people with HIV. The study, taken as a whole, reports: Repertoires in HIV (unlike those of controls) had narrower CDR3 length ranges. No data on ART adherence, viral resistance or therapy changes. Gathering of blood took place between about 2003 and 2018, possibly under older ART regimens.

The CDR3 contains 16 residues. With 2 bases clipped from V and 5 bases from J, the junction kept 10 bases outside the gene matches. Germline V CDR1 and CDR2: SGHRS, YFSETQ. It was version v3.0 of the immunoSEQ assay that was run at survey level. Sequencing efforts were directed toward about 40,000-55,000 T-cell genomes per sample. Assay: immunoSEQ multiplex PCR; the TCRdb copy retains only in-frame clones and omits some. The sample consists of 16,000 or so clones, more than 70% of them appearing once. The V and J genes are TRBV5-1 and TRBJ2-5; 9 nucleotides agree with TRBD1. The input for sequencing was unsorted PBMCs, taken 0.1 years before starting antiretroviral therapy. The TCR sequence derives from a man between 18 and 29 years old with HIV. Here the CDR3 reads CASSFRTGGIFETQYF. The CDR3 bases are TGCGCCAGCAGCTTTAGAACAGGGGGCATCTTTGAGACCCAGTACTTC.